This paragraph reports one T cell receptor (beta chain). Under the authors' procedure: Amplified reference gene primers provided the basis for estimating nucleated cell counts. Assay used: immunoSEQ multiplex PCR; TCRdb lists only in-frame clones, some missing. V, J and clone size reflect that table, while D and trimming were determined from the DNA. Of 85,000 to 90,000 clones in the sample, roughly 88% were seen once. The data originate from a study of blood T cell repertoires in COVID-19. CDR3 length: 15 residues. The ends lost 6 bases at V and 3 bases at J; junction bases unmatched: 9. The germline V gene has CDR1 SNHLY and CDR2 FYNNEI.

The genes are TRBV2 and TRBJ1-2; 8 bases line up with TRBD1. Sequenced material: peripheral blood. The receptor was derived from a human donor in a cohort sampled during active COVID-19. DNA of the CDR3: TGTGCCAGCAGCCCAGGGGGCGCGGTGGACTATGGCTACACCTTC. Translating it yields CASSPGGAVDYGYTF.